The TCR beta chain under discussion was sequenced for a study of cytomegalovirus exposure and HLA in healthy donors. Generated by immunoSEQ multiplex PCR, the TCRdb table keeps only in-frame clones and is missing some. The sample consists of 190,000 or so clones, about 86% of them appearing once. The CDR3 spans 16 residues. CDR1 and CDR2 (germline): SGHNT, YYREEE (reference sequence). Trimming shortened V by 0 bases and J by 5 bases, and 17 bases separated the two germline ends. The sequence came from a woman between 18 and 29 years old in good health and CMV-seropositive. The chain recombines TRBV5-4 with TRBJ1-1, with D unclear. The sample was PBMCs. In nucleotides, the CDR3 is TGTGCCAGCAGCTTGGCCGGAGGAGCCAGAGGGACTGAAGCTTTCTTT. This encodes CASSLAGGARGTEAFF.